The 8 T cell receptor beta chains in this list originate from one sample, sequenced in a study of human T cells and chemical hapten exposure. MiXCR, run by TCRdb on the RACE reads, gives a single entry per CDR3 protein. This sample has approximately 400,000 distinct CDR3 sequences; around 4.8% occur once, and the top ten carry 2% to 2.5%. Time point defined: patch test 1, 2 weeks after DPC sensitization. Treatment given: therapeutic diphenylcyclopropenone sensitization with weekly scalp DPC. The starting material was whole blood, obtained in connection with sensitization to the hapten diphenylcyclopropenone (DPC). These TCRs come from a woman aged 45-65 years with alopecia areata. Some clones in this sample may be carry-over from other donors' samples.

This clonotype was seen many times. This chain uses TRBV6-1 with TRBJ2-5; the D call may be TRBD1 or TRBD2 (6 bases each). Germline CDR1 is MNHNS and CDR2 is SASEGT. The CDR3 has 14 amino acids. The germline V and J ends were trimmed by 4 bases and 1 base, with 10 bases remaining between them. The CDR3 sequence is CASSVSGAQETQYF. In nucleotides, the CDR3 is TGTGCCAGCAGTGTTTCGGGGGCCCAAGAGACCCAGTACTTC.

This clonotype was counted a few times. The V call is TRBV11-2, the J call TRBJ2-1, with D tentatively TRBD1 (5 bases). Germline V gene lookup returns CDR1 SGHAT and CDR2 FQNNGV. The CDR3 is made up of 13 amino acids. V dropped 0 bases and J dropped 10 bases, with 10 bases sitting between them. Here the CDR3 DNA reads TGTGCCAGCAGCTTAGATCTCCAGGGAGAGCAGTTCTTC. Protein: CASSLDLQGEQFF. Full variable domain (outside the CDR3, taken from reference TRBV11-2 and TRBJ2-1): EAGVAQSPRYKIIEKRQSVAFWCNPISGHATLYWYQQILGQGPKLLIQFQNNGVVDDSQLPKDRFSAERLKGVDSTLKIQPAKLEDSAVYLCASSLDLQGEQFFGPGTRLTVL.

This clonotype was seen repeatedly, ten times or more. The rearrangement links TRBV5-1 to TRBJ2-7, with D tentatively TRBD1 or TRBD2 (5 bases each). In germline, CDR1 is SGHRS, CDR2 YFSETQ. Trimming cost V 4 bases and J 2 bases, with 16 bases left between them. There are 15 residues in the CDR3. DNA for the CDR3: TGCGCCAGCAGCCCGACTTGGGACCTCGCCTACGAGCAGTACTTC. Its protein is CASSPTWDLAYEQYF.

This clonotype was counted at least ten times. The rearrangement links TRBV29-1 to TRBJ2-7; D might be TRBD1 (5 bases). Germline-derived CDR1 and CDR2 are SQVTM and ANQGSEA. The CDR3 runs to 13 residues. V lost 5 bases and J 0 bases, leaving 11 bases between the germline ends. CDR3 bases: TGCAGCGTTACAACAGGCCTCTCCTACGAGCAGTACTTC. This encodes CSVTTGLSYEQYF.

CDR3 residues: CASSPLTGDEKLFF. The CDR3, as DNA: TGTGCCAGCTCACCACTGACAGGGGATGAAAAACTGTTTTTT. The chain has TRBV18 and TRBJ1-4; 8 bases match TRBD1. Losses at the gene ends were 1 base for V and 6 bases for J; bases not matched to a gene: 1. This CDR3 is built from 14 residues. Germline V gene sequence: CDR1 KGHSH, CDR2 LQKENI.

This clonotype was recorded a few times. The chain uses TRBV12-3 or TRBV12-4 and TRBJ2-3; 7 bases match TRBD2. This CDR3 comprises 15 residues. V trimming: 5 bases; J trimming: 6 bases; junction bases outside the gene matches: 11. CDR3 bases: TGTGCCAGCAGTCTCTCGGGGGGTCCGCGGGATACGCAGTATTTT. It is translated as CASSLSGGPRDTQYF.

This clonotype was counted ten times or more. The V gene is TRBV10-3, the J gene TRBJ1-5; possible D gene TRBD1, 5 bases. CDR1 ENHRY and CDR2 SYGVKD come from the germline V gene. The V and J ends lost 5 bases and 2 bases respectively, with 13 bases between them. CDR3 length: 15 amino acids. The CDR3 is CAISRDGGGNQPQHF. In nucleotides, the CDR3 is TGTGCCATCAGTCGGGACGGTGGGGGCAATCAGCCCCAGCATTTT.

This chain joins TRBV20-1 and TRBJ2-7, with D perhaps matching TRBD2 (6 bases). V was cut by 1 base and J by 0 bases, with 16 bases left in between. The CDR3 sequence is 16 residues long. In germline, CDR1 is DFQATT, CDR2 SNEGSKA (reference sequence). As DNA, the CDR3 is TGCAGTGCTAGAGGCGGAGGGCGGGGAAGCTCCTACGAGCAGTACTTC. It translates to CSARGGGRGSSYEQYF.